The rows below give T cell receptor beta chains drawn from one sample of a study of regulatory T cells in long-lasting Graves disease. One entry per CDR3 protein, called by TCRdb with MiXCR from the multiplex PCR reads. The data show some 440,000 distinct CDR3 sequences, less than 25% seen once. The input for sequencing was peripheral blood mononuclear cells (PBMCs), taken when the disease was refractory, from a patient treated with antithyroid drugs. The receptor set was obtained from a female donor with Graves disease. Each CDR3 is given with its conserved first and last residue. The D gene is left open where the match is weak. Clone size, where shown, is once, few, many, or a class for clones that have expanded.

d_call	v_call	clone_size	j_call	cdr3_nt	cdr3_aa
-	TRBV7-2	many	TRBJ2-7	TGTGCCAGCAGCTTGGGCGGGGTAGTATACGAGCAGTACTTC	CASSLGGVVYEQYF
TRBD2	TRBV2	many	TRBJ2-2	TGTGCCAGCGCGCCTCTAGCGGGGAACACCGGGGAGCTGTTTTTT	CASAPLAGNTGELFF
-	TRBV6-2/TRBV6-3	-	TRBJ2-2	TGTGCCAGCAGTTATTACGGGGGTCTAGCATCCACCGGGGAGCTGTTTTTT	CASSYYGGLASTGELFF
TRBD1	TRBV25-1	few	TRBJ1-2	TGTGCCAGCAGTCCTCCCGGGACAGCCGTCTATGGCTACACCTTC	CASSPPGTAVYGYTF
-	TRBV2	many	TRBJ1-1	TGTGCCAGCAGCCCTCGGTTGGGGGCCGAAACTGAAGCTTTCTTT	CASSPRLGAETEAFF
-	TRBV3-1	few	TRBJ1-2	TGTGCCAGCAGCCAAGTCCTGGGGAGCTATGGCTACACCTTC	CASSQVLGSYGYTF
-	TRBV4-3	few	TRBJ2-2	TGCGCCAGCAGCCAAGATATCGGACTAAACACCGGGGAGCTGTTTTTT	CASSQDIGLNTGELFF
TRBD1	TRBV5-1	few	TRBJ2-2	TGCGCCAGCAGCTCCCGACCCCCGGACAGGGTTTATAGGAACACCGGGGAGCTGTTTTTT	CASSSRPPDRVYRNTGELFF
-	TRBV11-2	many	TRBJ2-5	TGTGCCAGCAGCTTAATGGCGAGGCGGGAGACCCAGTACTTC	CASSLMARRETQYF
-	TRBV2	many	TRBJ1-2	TGTGCCAGCAACCGACTACCTCGGTACGGCTACACCTTC	CASNRLPRYGYTF
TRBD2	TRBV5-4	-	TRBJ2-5	TGTGCCAGCAGCCCGGCGGGAGGGCCGTACGAGACCCAGTACTTC	CASSPAGGPYETQYF
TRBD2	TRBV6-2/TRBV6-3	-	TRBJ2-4	TGTGCCAGCAGTTTACCCCGGGCTAGCGGGAGCCAAAACATTCAGTACTTC	CASSLPRASGSQNIQYF
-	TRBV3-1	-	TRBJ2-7	TGTGCCAGCAGCCAGGGGATCGGGGACTACGAGCAGTACTTC	CASSQGIGDYEQYF
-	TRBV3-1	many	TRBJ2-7	TGTGCCAGCAGCCAAGAGGCGAGCTCCTACGAGCAGTACTTC	CASSQEASSYEQYF
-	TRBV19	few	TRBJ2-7	TGTGCCAGTAGTATATTCTCGGACGGAACCTACGAGCAGTACTTC	CASSIFSDGTYEQYF
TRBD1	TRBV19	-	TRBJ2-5	TGTGCCAGTAGAGGGGGCGAACCCCAGCAGTTGACCCAGTACTTC	CASRGGEPQQLTQYF
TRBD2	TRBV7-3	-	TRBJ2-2	TGTGCCAGCAGCACCCTAGCGGGGTCGCATCCCGGGGAGCTGTTTTTT	CASSTLAGSHPGELFF
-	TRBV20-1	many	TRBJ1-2	TGCAGTGCTAGTACAGGGTCGGTCGGCTATGGCTACACCTTC	CSASTGSVGYGYTF
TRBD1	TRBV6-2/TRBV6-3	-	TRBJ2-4	TGTGCCAGCAGTTCCCTCCGGGACAGGGAGGCCAAAAACATTCAGTACTTC	CASSSLRDREAKNIQYF
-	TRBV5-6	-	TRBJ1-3	TGTGCCAGCAGCTTGGGAAGCTCTGGAAACACCGTATATTTT	CASSLGSSGNTVYF
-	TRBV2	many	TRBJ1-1	TGTGCCAGCAGTGAAGGTTTCAGGGGCACTGAAGCTTTCTTT	CASSEGFRGTEAFF
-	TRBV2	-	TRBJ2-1	TGTGCCAGCCTTTTGGGAGGGGGCTACAATGAGCAGTTCTTC	CASLLGGGYNEQFF
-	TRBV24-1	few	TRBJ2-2	TGTGCCACCAGTGATGCCAGGACTACCAACACCGGGGAGCTGTTTTTT	CATSDARTTNTGELFF
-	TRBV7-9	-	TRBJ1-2	TGTGCCAGCAGCTTAGCTGAGGGCACCTATGGCTACACCTTC	CASSLAEGTYGYTF
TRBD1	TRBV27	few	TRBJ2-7	TGTGCCAGCAGTTTGACAGGGCCCCCCTACGAGCAGTACTTC	CASSLTGPPYEQYF